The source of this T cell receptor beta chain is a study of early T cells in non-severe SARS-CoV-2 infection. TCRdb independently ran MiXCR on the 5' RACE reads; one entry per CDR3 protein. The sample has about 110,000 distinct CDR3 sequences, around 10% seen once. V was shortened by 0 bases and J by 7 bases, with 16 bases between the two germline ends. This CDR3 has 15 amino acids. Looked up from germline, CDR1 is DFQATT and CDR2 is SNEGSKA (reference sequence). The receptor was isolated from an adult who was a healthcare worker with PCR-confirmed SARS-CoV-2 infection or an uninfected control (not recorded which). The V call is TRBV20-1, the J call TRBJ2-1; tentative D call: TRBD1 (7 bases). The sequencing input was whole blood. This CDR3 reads CSARDRVQGGNEQFF. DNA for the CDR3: TGCAGTGCTAGAGATAGAGTCCAGGGGGGAAATGAGCAGTTCTTC.